The sample holds many counts of the clone carrying this TCR beta chain. What it binds is unknown. The data were taken from a study of T cell repertoires in cytomegalovirus infection. General study points: Dominant in the ex vivo response were TCR beta clonotypes restricted by HLA-C and specific for CMV.

Trimming cost V 1 base and J 2 bases, with 11 bases left between them. The CDR3 runs to 15 residues. The germline V gene encodes CDR1 SGHTA and CDR2 FQGNSA. TCRdb re-called the reads with MiXCR, one entry per CDR3 protein. The profile shows roughly 720,000 distinct CDR3 sequences, about a third of them singletons. V gene TRBV7-2 combines with J gene TRBJ1-1, with unresolved D. The receptor comes from a human donor in good health (CMV status not recorded). Some clones in this sample may be carry-over from other donors' samples. Source material: PBMCs. CDR3 in amino acids: CASSLVVGRNTEAFF. Written as DNA, the CDR3 is TGTGCCAGCAGCTTAGTTGTAGGCAGAAACACTGAAGCTTTCTTT.